A single sample gave rise to the 24 T cell receptor beta chains below, sequenced in a study of T-cell memory formation after mild COVID-19. TCRdb passed the 5' RACE reads through MiXCR, listing each CDR3 protein once. The sample holds around 300,000 distinct CDR3 sequences; roughly 15% are singletons and the top ten take around a fifth. Sequenced input: PBMCs or a T cell subset sorted from them (not recorded which). The receptors stem from a man younger than 30 who had mild COVID-19 (a few samples of this study predate the infection). Cell type and time point are not known.

This clonotype was seen a few times. The rearrangement uses TRBV20-1 and TRBJ1-2; D may be TRBD1 (6 bases). V lost 6 bases, J lost 4 bases, and 15 bases lay in between. The germline gives CDR1 DFQATT, CDR2 SNEGSKA (reference sequence). The CDR3 is made up of 13 amino acids. The CDR3 DNA is TGCAGTGCCACAGGGCATGGAGGCTATGGCTACACCTTC. This gives the protein CSATGHGGYGYTF.

The table lists this clonotype with a few counts. The rearrangement joins TRBV29-1 to TRBJ2-7; D remains unclear. Trimming took 4 bases from V and 0 from J, leaving 7 bases between them. This CDR3 comprises 12 residues. Germline V CDR1 and CDR2: SQVTM, ANQGSEA. CDR3 loop: CSVGWSSYEQYV. CDR3 DNA sequence: TGCAGCGTTGGGTGGAGCTCCTACGAGCAGTACGTC.

The CDR3 coding sequence is TGTGCCAGCAGCTTTAGCGGGGGAGAGCAAGAGACCCAGTACTTC. It specifies CASSFSGGEQETQYF. This chain links TRBV7-9 with TRBJ2-5, with TRBD2 identical over 9 bases. The CDR3 is made up of 15 amino acids. The V and J ends lost 3 bases and 2 bases, in that order; junction bases with no gene match: 4. The germline CDR1 and CDR2 sequences are SEHNR and FQNEAQ (reference sequence).

The chain has TRBV2 and TRBJ2-7; D not certain. The CDR3 is 15 amino acids. Trimming pared 6 bases from V and 3 bases from J, leaving 18 bases between. The germline CDR1 and CDR2 sequences are SNHLY and FYNNEI. In DNA, the CDR3 is TGTGCCAGCAGGACCCCAAGGTTGGAGCTCTACGAGCAGTACTTC. Translated: CASRTPRLELYEQYF.

The table lists this clonotype with a few counts. This sequence joins TRBV6-1 and TRBJ1-2, with 10 nucleotides matching TRBD1. J was trimmed by 3 bases and V by 4 bases; bases with no gene match: 5. Germline values: CDR1 MNHNS, CDR2 SASEGT. The CDR3 is 15 residues long. CDR3 bases: TGTGCCAGCAGTGCCCCGGGACAGGGGCACTATGGCTACACCTTC. Translating gives CASSAPGQGHYGYTF.

This chain joins TRBV11-2 and TRBJ1-6; a weak D match, TRBD1 (5 bases). The length of the CDR3 is 17 residues. CDR1 SGHAT and CDR2 FQNNGV come from the germline V gene. Trimming took 1 base from V and 14 from J, leaving 24 bases between them. The CDR3 loop reads CASSLGGLTSWGLTLHF. The CDR3 nucleotides are TGTGCCAGCAGCTTAGGGGGACTCACTTCCTGGGGTCTGACCCTCCACTTT.

This clonotype showed up many times. J is TRBJ1-4 and V is TRBV19; 8 bases are shared with TRBD1. V lost 5 bases and J lost 2; bases outside the gene matches: 7. Germline CDR1 reads LNHDA; CDR2 reads SQIVND (reference sequence). The CDR3 is made up of 16 amino acids. CDR3 in DNA: TGTGCCAGTAGTGGGACAGGAGCCGCGACTAATGAAAAACTGTTTTTT. This gives the protein CASSGTGAATNEKLFF.

The rearrangement uses TRBV10-3 and TRBJ1-2; D not resolved. Trimming left V 9 bases short and J 5 bases short, with 16 bases between. The CDR3 sequence is 13 residues long. CDR1 and CDR2 from the germline V gene are ENHRY and SYGVKD. The CDR3 loop is CAITGSSRYGYTF. The CDR3 DNA reads as TGTGCCATTACCGGGTCCTCCAGGTATGGCTACACCTTC.

This clonotype came up a few times. This chain connects TRBV7-7 to TRBJ2-1; 13 bases align to TRBD2. With 2 bases clipped from V and 4 bases from J, the junction kept 5 bases outside the gene matches. The germline gives CDR1 SSHAT, CDR2 FNYEAQ (reference sequence). The CDR3 has 17 amino acids. Here the CDR3 reads CASSLSWTSGGYNEQFF. The CDR3 nucleotides are TGTGCCAGCAGCTTATCCTGGACTAGCGGGGGATACAATGAGCAGTTCTTC.

This clonotype was counted only a few times. The J gene is TRBJ2-3, the V gene TRBV29-1; TRBD2 aligns across 11 bases. The CDR3 covers 14 residues. The V segment lost 8 bases and the J segment 5 bases; nucleotides outside the gene matches: 9. The germline V gene has CDR1 SQVTM and CDR2 ANQGSEA. CDR3 protein: CSLEGSGGEDTQYF. In DNA, the CDR3 is TGCAGCCTCGAGGGTAGCGGGGGGGAAGATACGCAGTATTTT.

The chain joins TRBV7-6 to TRBJ2-1; 10 bases align to TRBD1. The J segment lost 7 bases and the V segment lost 3 bases, leaving 6 bases of the junction unmatched. This CDR3 is 15 amino acids long. CDR1 is SGHVS, CDR2 FNYEAQ, per germline. The CDR3 loop reads CASSLRDRGRNEQFF. In DNA form, the CDR3 reads TGTGCCAGCAGCTTGCGGGACAGGGGTAGGAATGAGCAGTTCTTC.

This clonotype was seen only a few times. The chain joins TRBV5-1 to TRBJ1-4; TRBD1 matches at 8 bases. The CDR3 is 16 amino acids. Germline values: CDR1 SGHRS, CDR2 YFSETQ. The V and J ends lost 4 bases and 8 bases, in that order; junction bases with no gene match: 13. The CDR3 here is CASSQEGTGLGEKLFF. CDR3 DNA sequence: TGCGCCAGCAGCCAAGAAGGGACAGGCCTCGGGGAAAAACTGTTTTTT.

This clonotype was seen a handful of times. The chain joins TRBV5-1 to TRBJ2-1; 8 nucleotides match TRBD2. Losses at the gene ends were 4 bases for V and 4 bases for J; bases not matched to a gene: 4. CDR1 and CDR2 (germline): SGHRS, YFSETQ. The CDR3 is 14 amino acids. CDR3: CASSTRLAYNEQFF. As DNA, the CDR3 is TGCGCCAGCAGCACCCGACTAGCGTACAATGAGCAGTTCTTC.

There are many counts of this clonotype. The CDR3 region has the DNA TGCGCCAGCAGCTTGGGCGGCTACGAGCAGTACTTC. Translating gives CASSLGGYEQYF. The chain has TRBV5-1 and TRBJ2-7; D not resolved. The CDR3 has 12 residues. Germline CDR1 is SGHRS and CDR2 is YFSETQ. V was clipped by 0 bases and J by 3 bases, with 4 bases between them.

This clonotype was picked up a small number of times. CDR3 loop: CASSVGLRLASFNEQFF. CDR3 nucleotide sequence: TGTGCCAGCAGCGTAGGGCTCCGGCTAGCAAGTTTCAATGAGCAGTTCTTC. The chain carries TRBV9 and TRBJ2-1; a weak D match, TRBD2 (5 bases). The CDR3 extends over 17 amino acids. Per the germline V gene, CDR1 is SGDLS and CDR2 is YYNGEE. The V gene lost 0 bases and the J gene lost 6 bases, with 19 bases spanning the gap.

V is TRBV7-2 and J is TRBJ1-1; D ambiguous. The CDR3 totals 13 residues. The germline CDR1 and CDR2 sequences are SGHTA and FQGNSA. Deletions cut 5 bases from V and 1 base from J, with 8 bases between. The CDR3 nucleotides are TGTGCCAGCAGCCCGAACAGGAACACTGAAGCTTTCTTT. Its protein product is CASSPNRNTEAFF.

This chain uses TRBV7-9 with TRBJ1-2; no firm D call. Looked up from germline, CDR1 is SEHNR and CDR2 is FQNEAQ (reference sequence). The CDR3 sequence is 15 residues long. V lost 1 base and J lost 4, with 13 bases in between. This CDR3 is CASSLDLGKRYGYTF. CDR3 DNA sequence: TGTGCCAGCAGCTTAGATTTGGGAAAGCGCTATGGCTACACCTTC.

The sample holds a few counts of this clonotype. The rearrangement uses TRBV12-3 or TRBV12-4 and TRBJ1-1; 8 nucleotides match TRBD1. V shed 6 bases, J shed 4 bases, and the junction held 7 bases outside the gene matches. This CDR3 contains 14 residues. CDR3 DNA sequence: TGTGCCAGCAGAACAGGGGGACGTAGCACTGAAGCTTTCTTT. Translated: CASRTGGRSTEAFF.

This clonotype was counted a few times. The J gene is TRBJ2-3, the V gene TRBV20-1; tentative D call: TRBD1 (5 bases). Between the trimmed V and J ends, which lost 6 bases and 0 bases, there was a span of 10 bases. The germline CDR1 and CDR2 sequences are DFQATT and SNEGSKA (reference sequence). This CDR3 is 13 amino acids long. The CDR3 is CSAQDKSTDTQYF. For the CDR3, the DNA is TGCAGTGCCCAGGACAAAAGCACAGATACGCAGTATTTT.

The gene calls are TRBV12-3 or TRBV12-4 and TRBJ1-1; 10 positions agree with TRBD1. The J segment lost 11 bases and the V segment lost 8 bases, leaving 8 bases of the junction unmatched. The CDR3 loop spans 12 amino acids. The CDR3 is CASGQGGLDAFF. The CDR3 bases are TGTGCCAGCGGACAGGGGGGTTTGGACGCTTTCTTT.

This clonotype was counted a few times. The V and J genes are TRBV12-3 or TRBV12-4 and TRBJ1-4, with TRBD1 as a possible D gene (5 bases). The CDR3 spans 15 residues. With 1 base removed from V and 8 bases from J, the gap between germline ends came to 14 bases. DNA of the CDR3: TGTGCCAGCAGTTTAGTAGGGGCTGGGGAAGAAAAACTGTTTTTT. Its translation: CASSLVGAGEEKLFF.

This chain joins TRBV24-1 and TRBJ1-1; D uncertain. Trimming cost V 8 bases and J 0 bases, with 9 bases left between them. Germline assignment: CDR1 KGHDR and CDR2 SFDVKD. The CDR3 sequence is 13 residues long. CDR3 bases: TGTGCCACCACAAACTCGGTGAACACTGAAGCTTTCTTT. Translated: CATTNSVNTEAFF.

The V call is TRBV19, the J call TRBJ2-7; possibly TRBD1 for D (5 bases). CDR1 is LNHDA, CDR2 SQIVND, per germline (reference sequence). V was trimmed by 5 bases and J by 0 bases, leaving 14 bases between them. The CDR3 is made up of 15 amino acids. The CDR3 loop reads CASSPGQGASYEQYV. CDR3 DNA sequence: TGTGCCAGTAGTCCCGGCCAGGGCGCCTCCTACGAGCAGTACGTC.

The J gene is TRBJ2-7, the V gene TRBV11-2; 7 bases map to TRBD1. V lost 6 bases, J lost 4 bases, and 9 bases stayed unmatched. This CDR3 has 14 amino acids. CDR1 and CDR2 from the germline V gene are SGHAT and FQNNGV. The CDR3 spells CASRKPGQQYEQYF. In DNA form, the CDR3 reads TGTGCCAGCAGGAAGCCGGGACAGCAGTACGAGCAGTACTTC.